This paragraph reports one T cell receptor beta chain. Its antigen is still unknown. This specimen belongs to a study of T cell responses to AZD1222 COVID-19 vaccine. Whole-study context: The study pooled second doses at about 4 or about 12 weeks. Overall study findings and caveats: Of spike-specific TCRs, nearly half reportedly target regions left unmutated in variants. Spike-specific TCR breadth and depth went up after people got two AZD1222 doses.

Profiling relied on immunoSEQ multiplex PCR, and the TCRdb table lists in-frame clones only, not all of them. This sample has roughly 190,000 clones, with approximately 91% found just once. The sequence came from an adult in good health. The sample was peripheral blood, taken on day 0 of AZD1222 vaccination.

CDR3 DNA: TGTGCCAGCAGCCCTAGGACAAACCGAATGGGGAACACTGAAGCTTTCTTT. Its protein product is CASSPRTNRMGNTEAFF. V gene TRBV5-6 combines with J gene TRBJ1-1; weak D call: TRBD1 (5 bases). The germline V and J ends were trimmed by 4 bases and 1 base, with 20 bases remaining between them. CDR1 is SGHDT, CDR2 YYEEEE, per germline. The CDR3 length is 17 residues.